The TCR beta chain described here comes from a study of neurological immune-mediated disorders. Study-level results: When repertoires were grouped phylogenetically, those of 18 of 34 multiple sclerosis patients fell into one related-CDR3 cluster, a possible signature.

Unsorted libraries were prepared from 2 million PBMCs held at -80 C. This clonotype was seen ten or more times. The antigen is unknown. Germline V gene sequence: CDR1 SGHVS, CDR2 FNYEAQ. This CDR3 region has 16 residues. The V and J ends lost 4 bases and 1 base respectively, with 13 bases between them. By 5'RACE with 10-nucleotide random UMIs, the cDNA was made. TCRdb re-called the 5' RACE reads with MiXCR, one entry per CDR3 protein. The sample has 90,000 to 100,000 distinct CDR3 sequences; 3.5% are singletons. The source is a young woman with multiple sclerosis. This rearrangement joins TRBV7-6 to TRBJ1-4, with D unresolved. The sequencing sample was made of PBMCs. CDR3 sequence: CASSSDWGGTNEKLFF. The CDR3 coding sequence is TGTGCCAGCAGCTCTGACTGGGGAGGAACTAATGAAAAACTGTTTTTT.